These 14 T cell receptor beta chains were sequenced from one sample in a study of cytomegalovirus exposure and HLA in healthy donors. PCR involved 60 Vbeta and 13 Jbeta primers. Here immunoSEQ multiplex PCR was the method, and the copy in TCRdb shows in-frame clones only, minus some. The sample records 150,000 or so clones, roughly 84% being singletons. Sequencing input: PBMCs. These TCRs come from a boy younger than 10 in good health and CMV-seronegative.

The chain joins TRBV6-1 to TRBJ2-3; TRBD2 aligns across 7 bases. The CDR3 is made up of 15 amino acids. Trimming removed 4 bases from V and 4 bases from J; junction bases left unmatched: 8. CDR1 is MNHNS, CDR2 SASEGT, per germline. CDR3 DNA: TGTGCCAGCAGTGTACTAACGGGAGGTTCAGATACGCAGTATTTT. This encodes CASSVLTGGSDTQYF.

This chain joins TRBV27 and TRBJ1-5, with TRBD1 identical over 7 bases. CDR3 size: 16 residues. The V and J ends lost 5 bases and 2 bases, in that order; junction bases with no gene match: 9. In germline, CDR1 is MNHEY, CDR2 SMNVEV (reference sequence). The CDR3, as DNA: TGTGCCAGCAGTCCGGTGACAGGGCTGCGCAATCAGCCCCAGCATTTT. Protein product: CASSPVTGLRNQPQHF.

The rearrangement joins TRBV11-2 to TRBJ2-4; a possible D gene is TRBD2 (6 bases). The CDR3 has 13 amino acids. V was trimmed by 0 bases and J by 14 bases, leaving 14 bases between them. Germline values: CDR1 SGHAT, CDR2 FQNNGV. CDR3 DNA sequence: TGTGCCAGCAGCTTAGATCGGGGGTCCTCTGAGTACTTC. Translating it yields CASSLDRGSSEYF. The whole variable domain, remainder taken from reference TRBV11-2 and TRBJ2-4, is EAGVAQSPRYKIIEKRQSVAFWCNPISGHATLYWYQQILGQGPKLLIQFQNNGVVDDSQLPKDRFSAERLKGVDSTLKIQPAKLEDSAVYLCASSLDRGSSEYFGAGTRLSVL.

This clone has only a few counts. The chain combines TRBV6-5 with TRBJ1-1, with TRBD1 as a possible D gene (6 bases). V was pared by 6 bases and J by 0 bases, with 11 bases between. The germline CDR1 and CDR2 sequences are MNHEY and SVGAGI. The CDR3 spans 14 residues. CDR3 loop: CASRPDRLNTEAFF. The CDR3 DNA reads as TGTGCCAGCAGACCTGACAGGCTGAACACTGAAGCTTTCTTT.

This chain joins TRBV28 and TRBJ2-2; 9 bases align to TRBD1. Unmatched junction bases numbered 0, after V lost 6 bases and J lost 1 base. From germline, CDR1 is MDHEN and CDR2 SYDVKM. CDR3 length: 14 residues. Here the CDR3 DNA reads TGTGCCAGCAGGGACAGGGGGAACACCGGGGAGCTGTTTTTT. Amino acids: CASRDRGNTGELFF.

This clone occurred once. This CDR3 is CASSLEPTSGRSHNEQFF. The CDR3 bases are TGCGCCAGCAGCTTGGAACCGACTAGCGGGAGGTCCCACAATGAGCAGTTCTTC. The chain couples TRBV5-1 to TRBJ2-1, with 13 bases matching TRBD2. This CDR3 is 18 amino acids long. CDR1 and CDR2 (germline): SGHRS, YFSETQ. The V segment lost 0 bases and the J segment 5 bases; nucleotides outside the gene matches: 8.

The chain combines TRBV10-3 with TRBJ2-7; 12 positions agree with TRBD2. The CDR3 contains 15 residues. CDR1 and CDR2 (germline): ENHRY, SYGVKD. The J segment lost 3 bases and the V segment lost 4 bases, leaving 4 bases of the junction unmatched. The CDR3 loop is CAISGSLAGGYEQYF. The CDR3 DNA reads TGTGCCATCAGTGGGTCACTAGCGGGAGGCTACGAGCAGTACTTC.

The CDR3 DNA sequence: TGTGCCAGCTCACCATCCTGGGGCAGGGCGAACACTGAAGCTTTCTTT. As protein: CASSPSWGRANTEAFF. The chain uses TRBV18 and TRBJ1-1; a weak D match, TRBD1 (5 bases). Trimming took off 2 bases at V and 1 base at J, with 14 bases between the two ends. Germline CDR1 is KGHSH and CDR2 is LQKENI. This CDR3 comprises 16 residues.

This sequence joins TRBV29-1 and TRBJ1-1; perhaps TRBD1 as D (5 bases). Per germline, CDR1 SQVTM and CDR2 ANQGSEA. Trimming pared 8 bases from V and 4 bases from J, leaving 17 bases between. The CDR3 covers 13 residues. The DNA for the CDR3 is TGCAGCACCCAGCTTGCGGGGCTCACTGAAGCTTTCTTT. Translating gives CSTQLAGLTEAFF.

The rearrangement uses TRBV6-5 and TRBJ1-1; no firm D call. Germline CDR1 and CDR2: MNHEY and SVGAGI. The length of the CDR3 is 13 residues. Trimming stripped 6 bases from V and 4 bases from J, with 12 bases between. CDR3 coding DNA: TGTGCCAGCAGCACCTGGCGGGGCACTGAAGCTTTCTTT. This codes for CASSTWRGTEAFF.

The CDR3 region has the DNA TGTGCCAGCAGCTTAGATATCTACGAGCAGTTCTTC. Amino acids: CASSLDIYEQFF. This chain connects TRBV7-9 to TRBJ2-1, with D unresolved. The germline V gene encodes CDR1 SEHNR and CDR2 FQNEAQ (reference sequence). This CDR3 spans 12 amino acids. Trimming stripped 1 base from V and 10 bases from J, with 8 bases between.

V usage is TRBV30 and J usage is TRBJ2-7; TRBD1 aligns across 8 bases. CDR1 GTSNPN and CDR2 SVGIG come from the germline V gene (reference sequence). The CDR3 has 13 amino acids. Trimming at V came to 2 bases and at J to 3 bases, leaving 3 bases not matched to a gene. The CDR3 region has the DNA TGTGCCTGGAGTCCCGGACAGGGCTACGAGCAGTACTTC. Protein sequence: CAWSPGQGYEQYF.

The chain is built from TRBV19 and TRBJ1-1; D gene unclear. This CDR3 spans 11 amino acids. V lost 5 bases and J lost 2, with 3 bases in between. The germline V gene encodes CDR1 LNHDA and CDR2 SQIVND (reference sequence). CDR3 in amino acids: CASSVNTEAFF. CDR3 DNA sequence: TGTGCCAGTAGTGTAAACACTGAAGCTTTCTTT.

This clone was counted a single time. The V call is TRBV7-7, the J call TRBJ2-1, with D possibly TRBD2 on 6 matching bases. CDR1 and CDR2 (germline): SSHAT, FNYEAQ (reference sequence). The CDR3 runs 14 residues. V was clipped by 7 bases and J by 5 bases, with 15 bases between them. The DNA for the CDR3 is TGTGCCAGCAAATTATGGGACTTACACAATGAGCAGTTCTTC. As protein: CASKLWDLHNEQFF. The full variable domain, completed using reference TRBV7-7 and TRBJ2-1, is GAGVSQSPRYKVTKRGQDVTLRCDPISSHATLYWYQQALGQGPEFLTYFNYEAQPDKSGLPSDRFSAERPEGSISTLTIQRTEQRDSAMYRCASKLWDLHNEQFFGPGTRLTVL.